The 5 T cell receptor beta chains below all came from one sample that was sequenced in a study of blood T cell repertoires in COVID-19. TCRdb's copy holds only in-frame clones and misses some; the assay was immunoSEQ multiplex PCR. In the table there are 150,000 or so clones, 75% to 90% of which are singletons. The specimen sequenced was PBMCs or T cells enriched from blood (not recorded which). These receptors originate from a woman between 40 and 55 years old who had been exposed to COVID-19.

The chain joins TRBV5-1 to TRBJ2-7; the D gene is possibly TRBD2 (6 bases). Trimming removed 4 bases from V and 0 bases from J, with 14 bases in between. Germline V gene data show CDR1 as SGHRS and CDR2 as YFSETQ. CDR3 length equals 15 residues. CDR3 coding DNA: TGCGCCAGCAGCCCCGGGACTCTCACCTCCTACGAGCAGTACTTC. Amino acids: CASSPGTLTSYEQYF.

The chain links TRBV5-5 to TRBJ2-7; 11 bases map to TRBD1. CDR3 length: 14 amino acids. CDR1 is SGHKS and CDR2 is YYEKEE in the germline V gene (reference sequence). V dropped 6 bases and J dropped 6; count of bases not matched to a gene: 8. The CDR3 reads CASTQGQGVGEQYF. The CDR3 region has the DNA TGTGCCAGCACCCAGGGACAGGGGGTAGGCGAGCAGTACTTC.

The V gene is TRBV7-9, the J gene TRBJ2-7, with D perhaps matching TRBD2 (5 bases). Trimming left V 5 bases short and J 0 bases short, with 23 bases between. Germline V lookup: CDR1 SEHNR, CDR2 FQNEAQ (reference sequence). This CDR3 is 18 amino acids long. The CDR3 loop is CASSPEVGAGLDSYEQYF. DNA for the CDR3: TGTGCCAGCAGCCCAGAGGTCGGTGCGGGCTTAGACTCCTACGAGCAGTACTTC.

The J gene is TRBJ2-1, the V gene TRBV7-9; 8 bases are shared with TRBD2. CDR3 length: 15 residues. J lost 9 bases, V lost 0 bases, and 7 bases had no gene match. Germline lookup yields CDR1 SEHNR and CDR2 FQNEAQ (reference sequence). CDR3 amino acids: CASSLAGTREGEQFF. In nucleotides, the CDR3 is TGTGCCAGCAGCTTAGCAGGGACTAGGGAGGGTGAGCAGTTCTTC.

The CDR3 DNA reads TGCGCCAGCATCAGACAGGGGAGGCTCAATCAGCCCCAGCATTTT. Amino acid sequence: CASIRQGRLNQPQHF. The genes are TRBV10-1 and TRBJ1-5, with 8 bases fitting TRBD1. The CDR3 totals 15 residues. Germline V gives CDR1 WNHNN, CDR2 SYGVQD (reference sequence). J was trimmed by 3 bases and V by 7 bases; bases with no gene match: 8.